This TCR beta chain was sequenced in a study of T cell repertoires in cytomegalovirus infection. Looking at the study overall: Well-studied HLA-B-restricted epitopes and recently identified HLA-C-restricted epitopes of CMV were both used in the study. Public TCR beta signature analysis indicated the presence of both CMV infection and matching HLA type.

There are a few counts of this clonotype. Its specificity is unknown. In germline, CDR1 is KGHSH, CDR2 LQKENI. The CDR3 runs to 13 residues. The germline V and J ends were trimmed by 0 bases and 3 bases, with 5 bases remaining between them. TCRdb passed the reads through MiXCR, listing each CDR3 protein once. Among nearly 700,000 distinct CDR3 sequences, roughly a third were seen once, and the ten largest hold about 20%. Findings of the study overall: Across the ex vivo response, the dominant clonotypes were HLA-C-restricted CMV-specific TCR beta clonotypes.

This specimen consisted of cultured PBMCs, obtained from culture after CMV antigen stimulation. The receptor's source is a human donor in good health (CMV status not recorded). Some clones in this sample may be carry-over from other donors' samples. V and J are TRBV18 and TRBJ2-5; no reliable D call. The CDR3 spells CASSPPNEETQYF. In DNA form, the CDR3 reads TGTGCCAGCTCACCACCGAACGAAGAGACCCAGTACTTC.